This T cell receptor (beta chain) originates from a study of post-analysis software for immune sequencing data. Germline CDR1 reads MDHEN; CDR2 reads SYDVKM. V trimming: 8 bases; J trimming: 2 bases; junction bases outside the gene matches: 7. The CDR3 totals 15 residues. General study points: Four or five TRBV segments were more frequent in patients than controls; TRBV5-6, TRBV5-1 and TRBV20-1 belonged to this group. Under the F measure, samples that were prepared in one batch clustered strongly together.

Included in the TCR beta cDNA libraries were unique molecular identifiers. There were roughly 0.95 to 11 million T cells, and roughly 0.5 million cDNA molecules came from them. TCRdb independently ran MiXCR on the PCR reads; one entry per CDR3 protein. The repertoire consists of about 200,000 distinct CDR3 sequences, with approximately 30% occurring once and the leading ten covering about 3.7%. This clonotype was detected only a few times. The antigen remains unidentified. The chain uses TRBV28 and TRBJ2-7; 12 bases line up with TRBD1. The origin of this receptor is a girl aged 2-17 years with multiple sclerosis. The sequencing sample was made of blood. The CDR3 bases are TGTGCCAGCCGTCCCGGGACAGGGGGCGCCTACGAGCAGTACTTC. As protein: CASRPGTGGAYEQYF.